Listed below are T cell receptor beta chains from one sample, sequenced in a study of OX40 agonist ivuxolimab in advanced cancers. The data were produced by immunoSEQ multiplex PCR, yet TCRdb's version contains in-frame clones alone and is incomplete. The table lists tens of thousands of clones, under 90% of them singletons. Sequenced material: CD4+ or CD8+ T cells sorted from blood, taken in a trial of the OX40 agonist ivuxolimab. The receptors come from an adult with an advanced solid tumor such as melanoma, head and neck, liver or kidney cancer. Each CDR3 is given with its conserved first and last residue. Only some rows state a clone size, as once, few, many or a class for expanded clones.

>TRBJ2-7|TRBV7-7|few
CASSEDRDSEQYF
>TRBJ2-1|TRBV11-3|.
CASSLTFTGGRYNEQFF
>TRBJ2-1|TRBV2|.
CASRGFVVGAPYNEQFF
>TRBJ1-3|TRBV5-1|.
CASSFEGNRVGNTIYF
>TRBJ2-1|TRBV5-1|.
CASSSLTDNYNEQFF
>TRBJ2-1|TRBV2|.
CASSPREGEQFF
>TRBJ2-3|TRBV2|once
CASSEPESTDTQYF
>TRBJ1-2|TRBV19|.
CASSEDRGHYGYTF
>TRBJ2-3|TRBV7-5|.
CVRSLIVLGHGRTDTQYF
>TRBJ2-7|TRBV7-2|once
CASSLATSTGYEQYF
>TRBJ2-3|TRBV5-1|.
CASSLDTGEDTQYF
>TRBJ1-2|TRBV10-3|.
CAISPGQGNWGYTF
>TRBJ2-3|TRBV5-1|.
CASSLEITRNTDTQYF
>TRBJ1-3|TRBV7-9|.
CASSLGGRVGGHTIYF
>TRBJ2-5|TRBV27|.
CASKPPSASGGETQYF
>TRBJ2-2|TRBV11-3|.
CASKAGGAGELFF
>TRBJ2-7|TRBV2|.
CASSESYRIYEQYF
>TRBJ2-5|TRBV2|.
CASNSNMAEETQYF
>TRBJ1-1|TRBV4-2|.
CASSQDEDRGRAFF
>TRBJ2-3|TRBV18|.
CASSLGPNTQYF
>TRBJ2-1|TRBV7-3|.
CASSPWDRGHEQFF
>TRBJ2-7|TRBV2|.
CASTIDRGGPLSSYEQYF
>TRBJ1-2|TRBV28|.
CASSLDSRINSGYTF
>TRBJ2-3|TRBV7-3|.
CASSRGSLTDTQYF
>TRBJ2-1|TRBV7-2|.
CASSMAVYNEQFF
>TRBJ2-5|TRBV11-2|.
CASSLERTQETQYF
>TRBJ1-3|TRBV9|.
CASSVFSSSGNTIYF
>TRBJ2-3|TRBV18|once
CASSPGTSGGQDTQYF
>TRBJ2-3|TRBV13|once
CASSRIRGVGTDTQYF
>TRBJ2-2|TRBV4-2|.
CASSQSWDQGELFF
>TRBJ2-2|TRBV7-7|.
CASSPRVSGVTGELFF
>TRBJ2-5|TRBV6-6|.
CASSPNPGDGQETQYF
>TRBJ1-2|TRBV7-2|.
CASSQAQGKNYGYTF
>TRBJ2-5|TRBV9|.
CASSVGTGIREETQYF
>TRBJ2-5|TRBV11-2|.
CASRIHTMGETQYF
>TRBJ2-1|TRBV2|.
CASRRGGTKSYNEQFF
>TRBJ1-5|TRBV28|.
CASKQGASNQPQHF
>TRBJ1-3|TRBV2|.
CASSGTTPGSGNTIYF
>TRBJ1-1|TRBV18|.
CASSPKGMGTEAFF
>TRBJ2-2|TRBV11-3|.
CASSSRTSGGLTGELFF
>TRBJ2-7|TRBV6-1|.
CASRPDRSSYEQYF
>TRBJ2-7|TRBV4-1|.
CASSQVGGGSYEQYF
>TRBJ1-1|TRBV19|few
CASSLAGASSTVMNTEAFF
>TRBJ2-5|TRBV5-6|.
CASSLKGGETQYF
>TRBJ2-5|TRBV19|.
CASSGRPPEETQYF
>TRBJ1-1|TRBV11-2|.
CASSLEVNTEAFF
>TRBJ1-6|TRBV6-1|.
CASSERSHYSYNSPLHF
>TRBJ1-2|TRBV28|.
CASSSQGVYGYTF
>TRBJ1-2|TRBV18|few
CASSRGRGQDGYTF
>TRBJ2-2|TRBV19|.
CASSIGATGIGELFF
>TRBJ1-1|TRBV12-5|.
CASGLQYGEGTEAFF
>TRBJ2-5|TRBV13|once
CASSKQGWETQYF
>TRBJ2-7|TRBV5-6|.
CASSQRQGAGGEQYF
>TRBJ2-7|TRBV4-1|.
CASSQGSRAYEQYF
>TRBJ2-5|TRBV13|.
CASSLGQPQTQYF